The 28 T cell receptor beta chains listed next were all sequenced from one sample in a study of blood T cells in healthy people across ages. Next came a second PCR, run for about 6 to 11 cycles, which used a sample-barcoded 5' primer along with a J-beta primer mix. TCRdb reanalysed the 5' RACE reads using MiXCR and keeps one entry per CDR3 protein. Here the sample spans about 1,600,000 distinct CDR3 sequences, around two fifths being singletons. The sample was blood. All receptors derive from a young woman in good health.

The chain carries TRBV20-1 and TRBJ1-2; D is unclear. CDR3 length: 15 residues. Per germline, CDR1 DFQATT and CDR2 SNEGSKA (reference sequence). V lost 3 bases, J lost 6 bases, and 20 bases lay in between. CDR3 sequence (DNA): TGCAGTGCTAGCCTACCAGGAGAATCCCTTAATGGCTACACCTTC. Its protein is CSASLPGESLNGYTF.

This chain links TRBV20-1 with TRBJ2-7, with TRBD1 matching over 9 bases. The germline CDR1 and CDR2 sequences are DFQATT and SNEGSKA (reference sequence). The CDR3 is 14 amino acids. Losses at the gene ends were 3 bases for V and 5 bases for J; bases not matched to a gene: 8. CDR3 in amino acids: CSARDTGGVDEQYF. The CDR3, as DNA: TGCAGTGCTAGGGATACAGGGGGCGTCGACGAGCAGTACTTC.

In this sample, this clonotype turned up once. The chain has TRBV20-1 and TRBJ1-4; 9 bases are shared with TRBD1. Trimming took 4 bases from V and 4 from J; bases not matched to a gene: 1. CDR1 DFQATT and CDR2 SNEGSKA come from the germline V gene (reference sequence). The CDR3 runs to 13 residues. CDR3 sequence: CSATTGGNEKLFF. The CDR3 DNA sequence: TGCAGTGCTACGACAGGGGGTAATGAAAAACTGTTTTTT.

The sample holds a few counts of this clonotype. V and J are TRBV28 and TRBJ2-6, with D unresolved. This CDR3 has 14 residues. Trimming pared 4 bases from V and 2 bases from J, leaving 6 bases between. The germline CDR1 and CDR2 sequences are MDHEN and SYDVKM. This CDR3 reads CASSSPPGANVLTF. The CDR3 DNA sequence: TGTGCCAGCAGTTCCCCTCCTGGGGCCAACGTCCTGACTTTC.

This clonotype turned up a few times. This rearrangement joins TRBV20-1 to TRBJ1-6, with 11 bases aligning to TRBD1. After removal of 6 bases from V and 9 bases from J, the junction contained 4 bases not matched to a gene. CDR1 DFQATT and CDR2 SNEGSKA come from the germline V gene (reference sequence). CDR3 size: 13 residues. The CDR3 loop reads CSAGGTGGSPLHF. The CDR3 DNA is TGCAGTGCAGGGGGGACAGGGGGTTCACCCCTCCACTTT.

The chain recombines TRBV7-6 with TRBJ2-1; 9 positions match TRBD2. Trimming cost V 6 bases and J 1 base; bases outside gene matches: 7. The CDR3 is 16 amino acids. The germline V gene has CDR1 SGHVS and CDR2 FNYEAQ. Here the CDR3 reads CASRPSGTVSYNEQFF. CDR3 DNA sequence: TGTGCCAGCAGACCTAGCGGGACAGTTTCCTACAATGAGCAGTTCTTC.

This clonotype was observed a few times. The chain employs TRBV4-1 and TRBJ2-6; 9 bases fit TRBD2. The CDR3 covers 16 residues. Germline V lookup: CDR1 MGHRA, CDR2 YSYEKL. With V trimmed by 2 bases and J by 1 base, 0 bases remained unmatched. The CDR3 sequence: CASSQLAGSGANVLTF. CDR3 bases: TGCGCCAGCAGCCAACTAGCGGGGTCTGGGGCCAACGTCCTGACTTTC.

With regard to this clonotype: Lacking the conserved final phenylalanine or tryptophan, this CDR3 likely reflects a read error. V usage is TRBV3-1 and J usage is TRBJ2-1, with D maybe TRBD2 (5 bases). This CDR3 contains 14 residues. Germline lookup yields CDR1 LGHDT and CDR2 YNNKEL (reference sequence). This CDR3 reads CTSSPLAEYNEQFL. The CDR3 coding sequence is TGTACCAGCAGCCCTCTAGCAGAATACAATGAGCAGTTCTTG.

Remarks on this clonotype: This sequence may be a read error, since a much larger clone differs from it by one base. The J gene is TRBJ2-4, the V gene TRBV29-1; weak D call: TRBD2 (6 bases). Looked up from germline, CDR1 is SQVTM and CDR2 is ANQGSEA. This CDR3 has 16 amino acids. Trimming took 4 bases from V and 3 from J, leaving 19 bases between them. The CDR3 coding sequence is TGCAGCGTTGTGACATGGGAGGTTGCAGTCAAAAACATTCAGTACTTC. Its translation is CSVVTWEVAVKNIQYF.

The chain couples TRBV6-1 to TRBJ1-1; D possibly corresponds to TRBD1 (5 bases). Germline CDR1 reads MNHNS; CDR2 reads SASEGT. The CDR3 has 17 residues. Trimming removed 8 bases at V and 3 bases at J, with 25 bases between. The CDR3 DNA sequence: TGTGCCAGCGTCGGGTGGGGCGAGGCGGGGGTTGACACTGAAGCTTTCTTT. Amino acids: CASVGWGEAGVDTEAFF.

CDR3: CSATGGNGYTF. The CDR3 coding sequence is TGCAGTGCTACGGGGGGTAATGGCTACACCTTC. The rearrangement joins TRBV20-1 to TRBJ1-2; TRBD1 might be the D (5 bases). Between the trimmed V and J ends, which lost 4 bases and 6 bases, there was a span of 9 bases. The germline V gene encodes CDR1 DFQATT and CDR2 SNEGSKA (reference sequence). The CDR3 is 11 residues long.

This clonotype came up a few times. The rearrangement joins TRBV20-1 to TRBJ2-5; 9 nucleotides match TRBD2. CDR3 length equals 14 residues. Germline-derived CDR1 and CDR2 are DFQATT and SNEGSKA (reference sequence). V dropped 3 bases and J dropped 4; count of bases not matched to a gene: 6. Written as DNA, the CDR3 is TGCAGTGCTAGTCCGCGGGGGGGCCGAGAGACCCAGTACTTC. It translates to CSASPRGGRETQYF.

The chain combines TRBV20-1 with TRBJ2-3; 8 bases are shared with TRBD2. From germline, CDR1 is DFQATT and CDR2 SNEGSKA (reference sequence). This CDR3 region has 15 residues. J gave up 4 bases and V 5 bases, and 11 bases lay outside the gene matches. The CDR3 sequence: CSAPRSGTFPDTQYF. For the CDR3, the DNA is TGCAGTGCTCCCCGTAGCGGGACCTTCCCAGATACGCAGTATTTT.

The chain couples TRBV20-1 to TRBJ2-1; D not certain. Trimming removed 6 bases at V and 5 bases at J, with 14 bases between. This CDR3 is 13 amino acids long. Germline-derived CDR1 and CDR2 are DFQATT and SNEGSKA (reference sequence). The CDR3 sequence is CSARATADNEQFF. In DNA form, the CDR3 reads TGCAGTGCGCGAGCGACGGCCGACAATGAGCAGTTCTTC.

There are a few counts of this clonotype. This rearrangement joins TRBV7-9 to TRBJ2-7, with D perhaps TRBD1 (6 bases). Germline CDR1 SEHNR, CDR2 FQNEAQ (reference sequence). This CDR3 is 16 amino acids long. The V end lost 3 bases, the J end lost 2 bases, and 17 bases lay between the germline ends. CDR3 nucleotides: TGTGCCAGCAGCTTGCCCTCACAGGGTTCGGCCTACGAGCAGTACTTC. Its translation: CASSLPSQGSAYEQYF. The whole variable domain, filled in from reference TRBV7-9 and TRBJ2-7, reads DTGVSQNPRHKITKRGQNVTFRCDPISEHNRLYWYRQTLGQGPEFLTYFQNEAQLEKSRLLSDRFSAERPKGSFSTLEIQRTEQGDSAMYLCASSLPSQGSAYEQYFGPGTRLTVT.

The DNA for the CDR3 is TGTGCCAGCAGTTTATCCGCAGGGGTGGACACTGAAGCTTTCTTT. Amino acids: CASSLSAGVDTEAFF. This chain joins TRBV27 and TRBJ1-1, with a possible D match to TRBD1 (6 bases). Per the germline V gene, CDR1 is MNHEY and CDR2 is SMNVEV (reference sequence). The CDR3 is made up of 15 amino acids. The V end was cut by 0 bases, the J end by 3 bases, with 11 bases between.

The J gene is TRBJ2-5, the V gene TRBV20-1; D call uncertain. The J call is uncertain, as TRBJ2-7 better fits the DNA end. The CDR3 spans 11 residues. CDR1 and CDR2 (germline): DFQATT, SNEGSKA (reference sequence). The CDR3 loop is CSASVGTEQYF. CDR3 nucleotide sequence: TGCAGTGCTAGTGTGGGTACCGAGCAGTACTTC.

This clonotype has a handful of counts. A much larger clone lies one base from this, so it may be a read error. The chain carries TRBV6-1 and TRBJ1-6; D not certain. CDR1 and CDR2 from the germline V gene are MNHNS and SASEGT. CDR3 length: 14 residues. CDR3 residues: CAGSEVGINSPLHF. CDR3 in DNA: TGTGCCGGCAGTGAAGTAGGGATCAATTCACCCCTCCACTTT.

The chain recombines TRBV5-1 with TRBJ2-3; D not resolved. Trimming cost V 0 bases and J 0 bases, with 14 bases left between them. The germline V gene has CDR1 SGHRS and CDR2 YFSETQ. This CDR3 is built from 17 residues. As DNA, the CDR3 is TGCGCCAGCAGCTTGGAGGGCAGTGGTACCAGCACAGATACGCAGTATTTT. It translates to CASSLEGSGTSTDTQYF.

This chain links TRBV3-1 with TRBJ1-2; 7 nucleotides align to TRBD1. Losses at the gene ends were 4 bases for V and 3 bases for J; bases not matched to a gene: 17. The CDR3 totals 18 residues. The V gene's germline CDR1 is LGHDT and CDR2 YNNKEL (reference sequence). As DNA, the CDR3 is TGTGCCAGCAGCCCAATCCTGTACAGGGGACTCACGGACTATGGCTACACCTTC. This sequence encodes CASSPILYRGLTDYGYTF.

The chain uses TRBV10-3 and TRBJ2-7; 7 bases are a match to TRBD1. V lost 10 bases to trimming and J lost 7 bases; unmatched junction nucleotides: 7. The CDR3 runs to 11 residues. CDR1 and CDR2 from the germline V gene are ENHRY and SYGVKD. The CDR3 spells CASRTGQEQYF. CDR3 DNA sequence: TGTGCCAGCAGGACAGGTCAAGAGCAGTACTTC.

The V call is TRBV28, the J call TRBJ2-5; 10 nucleotides match TRBD1. Matching the DNA end better, TRBJ2-7 makes the J call doubtful. CDR3 length: 16 amino acids. CDR1 and CDR2 (germline): MDHEN, SYDVKM. CDR3 bases: TGTGCCAGCAGTCCCTCGGGACAGGGGAGACCCTACGAGCAGTACTTC. This gives the protein CASSPSGQGRPYEQYF.

The chain couples TRBV10-3 to TRBJ1-4, with unresolved D. The V gene lost 3 bases and the J gene lost 8 bases, with 10 bases spanning the gap. Germline V gene sequence: CDR1 ENHRY, CDR2 SYGVKD. The CDR3 is 13 amino acids. The CDR3 reads CAISDGLGEKLFF. CDR3 coding DNA: TGTGCCATCAGTGACGGACTAGGGGAAAAACTGTTTTTT.

V gene TRBV28 combines with J gene TRBJ1-5, with 7 bases aligning to TRBD1. Germline V gives CDR1 MDHEN, CDR2 SYDVKM. CDR3 size: 16 residues. Trimming removed 6 bases from V and 2 bases from J; junction bases left unmatched: 10. The DNA for the CDR3 is TGTGCCAGCAGCCCTACCCAGGGGGTAGGCAATCAGCCCCAGCATTTT. Protein product: CASSPTQGVGNQPQHF. Based on the CDR3 plus reference TRBV28 and TRBJ1-5, the full variable domain is DVKVTQSSRYLVKRTGEKVFLECVQDMDHENMFWYRQDPGLGLRLIYFSYDVKMKEKGDIPEGYSVSREKKERFSLILESASTNQTSMYLCASSPTQGVGNQPQHFGDGTRLSIL.

The gene calls are TRBV2 and TRBJ2-7; TRBD1 matches at 9 bases. Looked up from germline, CDR1 is SNHLY and CDR2 is FYNNEI. V lost 6 bases and J lost 0; bases outside the gene matches: 6. The CDR3 has 15 amino acids. The CDR3 reads CASRPGQGFSYEQYF. The CDR3 DNA follows: TGTGCCAGCAGGCCGGGACAGGGCTTCTCCTACGAGCAGTACTTC.

The chain links TRBV20-1 to TRBJ2-1; TRBD2 matches 9 bases. The CDR3 extends over 10 amino acids. The V gene's germline CDR1 is DFQATT and CDR2 SNEGSKA (reference sequence). The CDR3 loop is CTAGQRGEFF. The CDR3 bases are TGCACCGCGGGTCAGCGGGGGGAGTTCTTC.

CDR3 coding DNA: TGTGCCAGCAGCTTAACCGGGACAGGGGTTAATGAGCAGTTCTTC. It translates to CASSLTGTGVNEQFF. This chain connects TRBV7-2 to TRBJ2-1; 10 bases line up with TRBD1. Germline CDR1 and CDR2: SGHTA and FQGNSA. Unmatched junction bases numbered 5, after V lost 2 bases and J lost 7 bases. This CDR3 comprises 15 residues.

V and J are TRBV7-9 and TRBJ2-2; D unclear. Looked up from germline, CDR1 is SEHNR and CDR2 is FQNEAQ (reference sequence). The CDR3 sequence is 12 residues long. The CDR3 region is CDLTSYTGELFF. The CDR3 region has the DNA TGTGACCTAACGTCCTACACCGGGGAGCTGTTTTTT. Variable domain in full (rest from reference TRBV7-9 and TRBJ2-2): DTGVSQNPRHKITKRGQNVTFRCDPISEHNRLYWYRQTLGQGPEFLTYFQNEAQLEKSRLLSDRFSAERPKGSFSTLEIQRTEQGDSAMYLCDLTSYTGELFFGEGSRLTVL.